Listed here are 17 T cell receptor beta chains from one sample, sequenced in a study of cytomegalovirus exposure and HLA in healthy donors. The PCR made use of 60 Vbeta and 13 Jbeta primers. Repertoires were generated with immunoSEQ multiplex PCR, while TCRdb's copy carries only in-frame clones and drops some. Of more than 95,000 clones in the sample, about 71% are singletons; the top ten hold roughly 3.3%. The sequencing input was PBMCs. These receptors were taken from a woman between 50 and 59 years old in good health and CMV-seronegative.

V is TRBV5-4 and J is TRBJ2-3; TRBD2 aligns across 8 bases. Germline V gene data show CDR1 as SGHNT and CDR2 as YYREEE (reference sequence). After removal of 1 base from V and 4 bases from J, the junction contained 5 bases not matched to a gene. This CDR3 contains 15 residues. The CDR3: CASSLSAGEADTQYF. In nucleotides, the CDR3 is TGTGCCAGCAGCTTGTCAGCGGGAGAGGCAGATACGCAGTATTTT.

The chain employs TRBV13 and TRBJ1-6, with 9 positions matching TRBD1. J was trimmed by 8 bases and V by 5 bases; bases with no gene match: 10. The CDR3 sequence is 16 residues long. The V gene's germline CDR1 is PRHDT and CDR2 FYEKMQ (reference sequence). In DNA, the CDR3 is TGTGCCAGCAGCCACCACCGGGACAGGGATGATTCACCCCTCCACTTT. It translates to CASSHHRDRDDSPLHF.

In regard to this clone: One end of the junction fails to match germline, which may point to a read error. The chain carries TRBV4-1 and TRBJ2-3; perhaps TRBD1 as D (5 bases). Germline V gives CDR1 MGHRA, CDR2 YSYEKL. This CDR3 is 15 amino acids long. The CDR3 DNA is TGCGCCAGCAGCCAATCAGGGCAGAGCACAGGTACGCAGTATTTT. Protein: CASSQSGQSTGTQYF.

The V call is TRBV5-1, the J call TRBJ2-1; no reliable D call. CDR3 size: 13 residues. V was pared by 0 bases and J by 9 bases, with 10 bases between. Germline lookup yields CDR1 SGHRS and CDR2 YFSETQ. The CDR3 here is CASSLGGAAEQFF. The CDR3 DNA sequence: TGCGCCAGCAGCTTGGGTGGAGCAGCTGAGCAGTTCTTC.

V and J are TRBV5-1 and TRBJ2-1; 8 bases align to TRBD2. With 5 bases clipped from V and 2 bases from J, the junction kept 3 bases outside the gene matches. Per germline, CDR1 SGHRS and CDR2 YFSETQ. The CDR3 contains 14 residues. The CDR3 spells CASRSGSPYNEQFF. In DNA, the CDR3 is TGCGCCAGCAGGAGCGGGAGCCCCTACAATGAGCAGTTCTTC.

In its sample, this clone was seen once. The V call is TRBV7-8, the J call TRBJ1-5; D not resolved. V was clipped by 2 bases and J by 0 bases, with 8 bases between them. Looked up from germline, CDR1 is SGHVS and CDR2 is FQNEAQ. This CDR3 spans 15 amino acids. This CDR3 reads CASSLLYGSNQPQHF. The CDR3, as DNA: TGTGCCAGCAGCTTATTGTACGGTAGCAATCAGCCCCAGCATTTT.

V and J are TRBV18 and TRBJ2-7, with D possibly TRBD1 on 6 matching bases. The length of the CDR3 is 14 residues. V dropped 5 bases and J dropped 5 bases, with 16 bases sitting between them. From germline, CDR1 is KGHSH and CDR2 LQKENI. CDR3: CASSRGLVGDEQYF. CDR3 DNA: TGTGCCAGCTCAAGGGGGTTGGTGGGGGACGAGCAGTACTTC.

The V and J genes are TRBV7-2 and TRBJ2-1; TRBD2 matches 8 bases. Per germline, CDR1 SGHTA and CDR2 FQGNSA. The CDR3 is 16 amino acids. V shed 6 bases and J 4 bases; nucleotides not matched to a gene: 11. CDR3 in DNA: TGTGCCAGCAGTCCAGGGGCTAGCGGGCTATACAATGAGCAGTTCTTC. Its translation: CASSPGASGLYNEQFF.

The V and J genes are TRBV27 and TRBJ2-1, with D tentatively TRBD1 (6 bases). Germline CDR1 reads MNHEY; CDR2 reads SMNVEV (reference sequence). This CDR3 has 17 residues. The V and J ends lost 6 bases and 9 bases respectively, with 27 bases between them. CDR3 sequence: CASRDAQGARGIGEQFF. For the CDR3, the DNA is TGTGCCAGCAGAGACGCCCAGGGCGCGAGGGGGATCGGTGAGCAGTTCTTC.

This rearrangement joins TRBV2 to TRBJ2-3; D gene uncertain. Germline loops: CDR1 SNHLY, CDR2 FYNNEI. The CDR3 is 14 amino acids. V was shortened by 1 base and J by 2 bases, with 7 bases between the two germline ends. This chain's CDR3 is CASSEGSITDTQYF. The DNA of the CDR3 is TGTGCCAGCAGTGAAGGGTCTATCACAGATACGCAGTATTTT.

V and J are TRBV7-8 and TRBJ2-3; 9 bases line up with TRBD2. CDR3 length: 17 amino acids. J gave up 6 bases and V 5 bases, and 15 bases lay outside the gene matches. From germline, CDR1 is SGHVS and CDR2 FQNEAQ. This CDR3 reads CASSLAGGSVILDTQYF. CDR3 in DNA: TGTGCCAGCAGCCTTGCGGGGGGGAGCGTAATCCTGGATACGCAGTATTTT.

J is TRBJ1-1 and V is TRBV30; D remains ambiguous. The CDR3 runs 13 residues. The germline CDR1 and CDR2 sequences are GTSNPN and SVGIG (reference sequence). Deletions cut 4 bases from V and 1 base from J, with 10 bases between. CDR3 loop: CAWIQQRNTEAFF. The CDR3 nucleotides are TGTGCCTGGATCCAACAGAGGAACACTGAAGCTTTCTTT.

The rearrangement uses TRBV7-3 and TRBJ2-1, with 9 nucleotides matching TRBD2. The CDR3 has 11 amino acids. The V gene end was trimmed by 7 bases and the J gene end by 15 bases; junction bases not matched to a gene: 7. The germline V gene has CDR1 SGHTA and CDR2 FQGTGA. As DNA, the CDR3 is TGTGCCAGCACCGCGGGGGGGGGCCTGTTCTTC. This codes for CASTAGGGLFF.

The chain is built from TRBV10-3 and TRBJ2-5, with 11 bases lining up with TRBD2. The germline gives CDR1 ENHRY, CDR2 SYGVKD. The ends lost 3 bases at V and 4 bases at J; junction bases unmatched: 7. The CDR3 is 16 amino acids. CDR3 residues: CAISDFTSGSGETQYF. Written as DNA, the CDR3 is TGTGCCATCAGTGATTTCACTAGCGGGAGCGGAGAGACCCAGTACTTC.

CDR3 nucleotides: TGTGCCAGCAGCCAAGAAGGCTCGGGACAGGGGGGCCATGAGCAGTTCTTC. This codes for CASSQEGSGQGGHEQFF. The chain recombines TRBV4-2 with TRBJ2-1, with 11 bases identical to TRBD1. The CDR3 length is 17 residues. Germline CDR1 reads LGHNA; CDR2 reads YNFKEQ. The J segment lost 8 bases and the V segment lost 0 bases, leaving 9 bases of the junction unmatched.

The rearrangement uses TRBV7-2 and TRBJ2-2, with 10 bases lining up with TRBD2. The CDR3 totals 16 residues. With 5 bases clipped from V and 4 bases from J, the junction kept 7 bases outside the gene matches. CDR1 and CDR2 (germline): SGHTA, FQGNSA. CDR3 sequence (DNA): TGTGCCAGCAGCCCATCTAGCGGGAGTGGCACCGGGGAGCTGTTTTTT. Residues: CASSPSSGSGTGELFF.

This clone was observed a single time. The CDR3 nucleotides are TGTGCCAGCAGCGTAGTAGCGGGAGGGCAAGAGACCCAGTACTTC. This sequence encodes CASSVVAGGQETQYF. This chain connects TRBV9 to TRBJ2-5; 11 bases align to TRBD2. V shed 0 bases and J 2 bases; nucleotides not matched to a gene: 0. CDR3 length: 15 amino acids. The germline gives CDR1 SGDLS, CDR2 YYNGEE.